The present entry profiles one T cell receptor (beta chain) with its context. Other nucleotide sequences in the sample specify the same CDR3. The record originates from a study of cytomegalovirus exposure and HLA in healthy donors. The PCR employed 60 Vbeta primers together with 13 Jbeta primers. Using immunoSEQ multiplex PCR, the repertoire was profiled, and TCRdb retains in-frame clones only, with some absent. Of 100,000 or so clones detected, roughly three quarters appear once; the ten largest clones hold around 4.1%. This sequence was found in a man in his forties in good health and CMV-seronegative. The sample consisted of PBMCs.

This chain's CDR3 is CASSLGTGGGQPQHF. CDR3 nucleotides: TGTGCCAGCTCACTCGGGACAGGGGGAGGGCAGCCCCAGCATTTT. V gene TRBV18 combines with J gene TRBJ1-5; 11 bases match TRBD1. The CDR3 runs to 15 residues. Per germline, CDR1 KGHSH and CDR2 LQKENI. V lost 4 bases to trimming and J lost 7 bases; unmatched junction nucleotides: 6. The full variable domain, its missing parts supplied by reference TRBV18 and TRBJ1-5, is NAGVMQNPRHLVRRRGQEARLRCSPMKGHSHVYWYRQLPEEGLKFMVYLQKENIIDESGMPKERFSAEFPKEGPSILRIQQVVRGDSAAYFCASSLGTGGGQPQHFGDGTRLSIL.